This TCR beta chain was documented in a study of early T cells in non-severe SARS-CoV-2 infection. Study at large: Alpha and beta chains were unpaired, from unsorted whole-blood bulk RNA.

TCRdb redid the calling of the 5' RACE reads with MiXCR, one entry per CDR3 protein. In the table there are roughly 55,000 distinct CDR3 sequences, around a tenth of which are singletons. The CDR3 sequence is 14 residues long. V shed 1 base, J shed 8 bases, and the junction held 4 bases outside the gene matches. Germline lookup yields CDR1 MNHNS and CDR2 SASEGT. This receptor was taken from an adult who was a healthcare worker with PCR-confirmed SARS-CoV-2 infection or an uninfected control (not recorded which). The V call is TRBV6-1, the J call TRBJ1-4; 7 bases match TRBD1. Sequencing input: whole blood. CDR3 amino acids: CASSEGTGWEKLFF. CDR3 nucleotide sequence: TGTGCCAGCAGTGAAGGGACAGGATGGGAAAAACTGTTTTTT.